This TCR beta chain was identified in a study of cytomegalovirus exposure and HLA in healthy donors. Broader study findings: Productive rates of about 87% or about 30% were seen for most TCR beta V segments in an earlier analysis. Available immune exposure information covered CMV serostatus only. There were under 200 TCR beta chains listed as cytomegalovirus-associated. Analysis was performed later, and it showed HLA-associated TCR beta chains to be more clonally expanded than equally common others.

In the case of this clone: Its antigen is as yet unknown.

PCR primers comprised 60 Vbeta and 13 Jbeta primers. Clones were read by immunoSEQ multiplex PCR, and TCRdb kept only the in-frame ones, dropping some. Of 150,000 to 200,000 clones in the sample, around 85% were seen once. Trimming removed 5 bases from V and 1 base from J; junction bases left unmatched: 13. Germline lookup yields CDR1 SEHNR and CDR2 FQNEAQ (reference sequence). The CDR3 sequence is 18 residues long. The sequenced sample was PBMCs. The rearrangement joins TRBV7-9 to TRBJ1-1; 10 bases map to TRBD1. This sequence originates from a woman in her forties or fifties in good health and CMV-seronegative. The CDR3 sequence is CASSKYRTGGGPNTEAFF. The CDR3 nucleotides read TGTGCCAGCAGCAAATATCGGACAGGGGGTGGACCGAACACTGAAGCTTTCTTT.